This T cell receptor (beta chain) was recovered during a study of blood T cells in healthy people across ages (dated by TCRdb to between 2014 and 2017). Study-level background: In model experiments, template switching captured about one uniquely barcoded TCR beta cDNA molecule for every two T cells. The study measured age-related changes in TCR beta repertoire diversity using deep sequencing normalized with unique cDNA molecular identifiers. Donors were grouped into four age groups: young (average roughly 16 years), middle-aged (about 40), aged (roughly 62) and long-lived (about 89). Donors of different ages were randomly distributed across sequencing lanes to avoid experimental bias. Two additional independent replicas of 1 million unique cDNA reads from the same blood draw were analyzed for two donors (one aged 18 to 30 and one aged 80 or older). On the study overall, not on this receptor specifically: Donor CMV infection status was unknown, potentially confounding age-related changes in expanded clonotypes. Estimates of total diversity based on one million sequenced T cells were regarded as lower bounds and as underestimates. As age increased, observed TCR beta diversity per million T cells dropped in a roughly linear way, and a significant reduction was already evident by age around 41. The long-lived group showed more naive CD4+ T cells, fewer expanded clones and increased TCR diversity than the aged group, suggesting age selection. Observed TCR beta diversity correlated strongly with the percentage of naive T cells measured by flow cytometry. Bulk unsorted PBMC profiling prevented conclusive comparison of naive and antigen-experienced compartments.

Systemically healthy Caucasian individuals from Russia, some 38 in total and aged 6 to 90 years, were included as donors. About 10 milliliters of peripheral blood were collected from each donor into EDTA-treated Vacutainer tubes. Ficoll-Paque density-gradient centrifugation was used to isolate PBMCs, with at least 6 million obtained per sample. Trizol reagent was used to extract total RNA from PBMCs, with at least 6 micrograms per sample. Naive CD45RAhigh/CD27high T cell percentages were measured by flow cytometry on a PBMC aliquot from every donor. Libraries came from 5' RACE. These reads were obtained on an Illumina HiSeq 2500. A second roughly 6 to 12 cycle PCR used a sample-barcoded 5' primer and a J-beta primer mix. A unique molecular identifier was introduced onto each TCR beta cDNA molecule by a template-switch 5' adaptor carrying 12 random nucleotides. Each sample yielded at least 2.5 million CDR3-containing paired-end reads. First-strand cDNA synthesis was performed from all RNA using the Mint cDNA synthesis kit, with priming by a TRBC-specific oligonucleotide. All cDNA was treated with uracil-DNA glycosylase and then went through a first 18-cycle PCR with the universal primers M1SS and BC2_uni_R. As for the authors' bioinformatics: Each sample was normalized by randomly selecting 1 million high-quality reads, each carrying a distinct molecular identifier. Reads sharing molecular identifiers were discarded rather than binned into consensus sequences. MiTCR, with a Q25 quality threshold and the strictest error-elimination algorithm, was used for CDR3 identification, clonotype clustering and error correction. A nonparametric unseen species model with Euler transformation was used to estimate lower-bound total TCR beta diversity. TCRdb handled the public reads itself, with Q25 trimming in fastp and clone calling in MiXCR, and kept productive beta chains. Identical CDR3 protein sequences are pooled into one entry, listed with their most common genes and DNA. These V and J calls are TCRdb output, not the study's own analysis. In all, the sample holds around 870,000 distinct CDR3 sequences, and about 28% of those were seen once. The ten most abundant clones make up 15% to 20% of the sample.

CDR1 and CDR2 (MNHEY, SVGAGI) derive from the germline V gene. Ends trimmed: V by 4 bases, J by 4 bases; bases unmatched to a gene: 4. The CDR3 spans 14 residues, from the cysteine through the phenylalanine. Only CDR3 DNA remains: 42 bases, in frame from the first base. In the case of this clonotype: Its antigen is unknown. There are no base qualities to consult, and no much larger clone falls within one base.

Material for sequencing was blood. This receptor was taken from an elderly woman in good health. Rearrangement joined TRBV6-5 to TRBJ2-5; the central 9 bases match TRBD2. The CDR3 loop reads CASSSSGMGETQYF. The DNA is as follows: TGTGCCAGCAGTTCTAGCGGGATGGGAGAGACCCAGTACTTC.